This T cell receptor (beta chain) was recovered during a study of cytomegalovirus exposure and HLA in healthy donors. Study summary: Falling in the Caucasian-associated ancestry cluster were about 82% of under 500 genotyped donors. Study findings and constraints: A later analysis revealed that TCR association rates differed between HLA loci, peaking at DRB1 and bottoming out at HLA-C. More clonal expansion characterized HLA-associated TCR beta chains than equally common others in a later analysis. The study assumed roughly uniform donor sequencing depth for presence/absence analyses.

V gave up 6 bases and J gave up 0 bases, with 9 bases separating them. Germline V lookup: CDR1 SNHLY, CDR2 FYNNEI. The CDR3 loop spans 13 amino acids. About this clone: The antigen remains unidentified.

The PCR used 60 Vbeta and 13 Jbeta primers. Sequencing was performed with immunoSEQ multiplex PCR; in TCRdb, only in-frame clones are kept and a portion is missing. The table records roughly 90,000 clones, around 90% of them present only once. The TCR was taken from a man aged 18-30 years in good health and CMV-seronegative. Sequenced input: PBMCs. This rearrangement joins TRBV2 to TRBJ2-7, with D unresolved. This CDR3 is CASRRPSSYEQYF. The CDR3 bases are TGTGCCAGCAGGAGGCCGAGCTCCTACGAGCAGTACTTC.